The clone carrying this T cell receptor (beta chain) was detected many times. This CDR3 spans 13 amino acids. V was pared by 6 bases and J by 3 bases, with 12 bases between. CDR1 and CDR2 (germline): LGHDT, YNNKEL (reference sequence). A second about 7 to 11 cycle PCR used barcoded and J-beta primers. Via MiXCR, TCRdb re-called the 5' RACE reads, giving one row per CDR3 protein. The sample consists of more than 800,000 distinct CDR3 sequences, 29% of them appearing once. The data were taken from a study of blood T cells in healthy people across ages. Sequenced: blood. The sequence was obtained from an elderly woman in good health. This chain links TRBV3-1 with TRBJ2-7; a weak D match, TRBD2 (6 bases). CDR3 in amino acids: CASSRTRGYEQYF. The CDR3 nucleotides are TGTGCCAGCAGTCGGACGCGGGGCTACGAGCAGTACTTC.